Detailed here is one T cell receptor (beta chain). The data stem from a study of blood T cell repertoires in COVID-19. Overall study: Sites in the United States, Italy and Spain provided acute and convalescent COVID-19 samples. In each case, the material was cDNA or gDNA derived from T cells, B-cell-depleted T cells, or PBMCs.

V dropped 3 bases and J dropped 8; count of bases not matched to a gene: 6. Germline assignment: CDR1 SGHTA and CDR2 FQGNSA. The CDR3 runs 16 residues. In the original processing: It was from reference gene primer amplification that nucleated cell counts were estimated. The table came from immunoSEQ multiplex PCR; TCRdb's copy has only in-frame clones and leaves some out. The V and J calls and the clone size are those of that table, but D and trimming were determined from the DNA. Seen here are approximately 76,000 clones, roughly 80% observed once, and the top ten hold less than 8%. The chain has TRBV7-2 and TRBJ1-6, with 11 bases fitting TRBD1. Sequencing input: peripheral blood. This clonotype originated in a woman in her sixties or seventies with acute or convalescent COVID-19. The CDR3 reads CASSFAGTGGDSPLHF. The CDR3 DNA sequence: TGTGCCAGCAGCTTTGCCGGGACAGGGGGAGATTCACCCCTCCACTTT.